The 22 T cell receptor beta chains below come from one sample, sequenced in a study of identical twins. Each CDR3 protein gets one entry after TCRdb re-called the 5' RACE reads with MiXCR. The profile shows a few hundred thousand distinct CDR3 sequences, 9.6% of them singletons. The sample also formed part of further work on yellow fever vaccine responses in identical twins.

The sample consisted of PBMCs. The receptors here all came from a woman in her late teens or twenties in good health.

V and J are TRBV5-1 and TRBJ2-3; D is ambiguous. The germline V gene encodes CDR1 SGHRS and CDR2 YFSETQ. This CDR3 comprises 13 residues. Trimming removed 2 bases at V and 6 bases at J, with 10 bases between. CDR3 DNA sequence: TGCGCCAGCAGCTTTCTATTACGCGATACGCAGTATTTT. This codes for CASSFLLRDTQYF.

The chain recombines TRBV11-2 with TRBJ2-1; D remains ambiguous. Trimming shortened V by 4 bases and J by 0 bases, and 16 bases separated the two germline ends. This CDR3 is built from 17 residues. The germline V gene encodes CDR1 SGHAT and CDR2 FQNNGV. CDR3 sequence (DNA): TGTGCCAGCAGCTCATCCCCCTCCGCGAGCTCCTACAATGAGCAGTTCTTC. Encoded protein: CASSSSPSASSYNEQFF.

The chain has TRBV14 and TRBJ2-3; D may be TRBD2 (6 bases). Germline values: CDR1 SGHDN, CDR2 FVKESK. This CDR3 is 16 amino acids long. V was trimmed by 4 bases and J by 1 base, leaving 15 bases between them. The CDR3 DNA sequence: TGTGCCAGCAGCCTGCAACCGGGACTCGGCACAGATACGCAGTATTTT. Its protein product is CASSLQPGLGTDTQYF.

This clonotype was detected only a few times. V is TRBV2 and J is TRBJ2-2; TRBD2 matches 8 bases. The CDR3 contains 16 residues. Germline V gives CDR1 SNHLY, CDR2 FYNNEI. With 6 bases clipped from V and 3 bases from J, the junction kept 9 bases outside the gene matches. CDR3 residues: CASSGAGAGDTGELFF. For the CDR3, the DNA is TGTGCCAGCAGCGGAGCGGGAGCGGGGGACACCGGGGAGCTGTTTTTT.

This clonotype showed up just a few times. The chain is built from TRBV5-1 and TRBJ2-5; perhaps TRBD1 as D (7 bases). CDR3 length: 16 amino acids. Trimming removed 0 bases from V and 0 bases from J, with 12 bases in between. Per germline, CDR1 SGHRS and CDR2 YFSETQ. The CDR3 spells CASSLAGGQHQETQYF. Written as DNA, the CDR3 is TGCGCCAGCAGCTTGGCCGGGGGACAGCACCAAGAGACCCAGTACTTC.

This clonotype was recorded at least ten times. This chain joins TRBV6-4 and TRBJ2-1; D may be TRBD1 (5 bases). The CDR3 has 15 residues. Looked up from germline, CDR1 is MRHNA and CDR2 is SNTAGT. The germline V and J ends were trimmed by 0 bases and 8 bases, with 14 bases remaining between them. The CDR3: CASSDSKGAMDEQFF. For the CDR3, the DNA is TGTGCCAGCAGTGACTCGAAAGGGGCTATGGATGAGCAGTTCTTC.

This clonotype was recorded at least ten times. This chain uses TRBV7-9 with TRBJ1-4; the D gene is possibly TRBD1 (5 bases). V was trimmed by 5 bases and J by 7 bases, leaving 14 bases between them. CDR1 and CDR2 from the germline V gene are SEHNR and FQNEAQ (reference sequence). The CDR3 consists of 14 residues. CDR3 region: CASSPHTGLEKLFF. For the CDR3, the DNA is TGTGCCAGCAGCCCACACACGGGGCTTGAAAAACTGTTTTTT.

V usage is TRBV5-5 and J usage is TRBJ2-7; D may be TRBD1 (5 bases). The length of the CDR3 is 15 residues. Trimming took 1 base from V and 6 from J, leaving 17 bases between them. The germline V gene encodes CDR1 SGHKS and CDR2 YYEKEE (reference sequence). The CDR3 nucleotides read TGTGCCAGCAGCTTGCGGTCAGGGCCGGCAACCGAGCAGTACTTC. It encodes CASSLRSGPATEQYF.

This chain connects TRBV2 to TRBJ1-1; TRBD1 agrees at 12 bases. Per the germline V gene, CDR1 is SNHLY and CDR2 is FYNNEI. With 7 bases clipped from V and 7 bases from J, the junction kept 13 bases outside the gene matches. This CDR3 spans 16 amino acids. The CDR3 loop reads CASNRDAGQGAGEAFF. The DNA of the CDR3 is TGTGCCAGCAACCGTGATGCGGGACAGGGGGCCGGTGAAGCTTTCTTT.

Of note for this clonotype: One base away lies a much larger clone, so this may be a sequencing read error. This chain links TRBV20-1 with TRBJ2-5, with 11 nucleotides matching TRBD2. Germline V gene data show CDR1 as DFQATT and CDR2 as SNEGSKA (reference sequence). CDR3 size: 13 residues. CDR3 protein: CSASTSGTQTLYF. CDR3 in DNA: TGCAGTGCTTCGACTAGCGGGACGCAGACCCTGTACTTC.

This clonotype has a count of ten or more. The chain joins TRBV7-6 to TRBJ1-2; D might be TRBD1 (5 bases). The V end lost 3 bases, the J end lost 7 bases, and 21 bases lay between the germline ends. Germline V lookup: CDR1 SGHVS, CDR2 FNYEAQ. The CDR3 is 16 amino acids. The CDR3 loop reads CASSFGAGSSKAGYTF. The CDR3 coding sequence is TGTGCCAGCAGCTTCGGAGCAGGGAGTTCCAAGGCTGGCTACACCTTC.

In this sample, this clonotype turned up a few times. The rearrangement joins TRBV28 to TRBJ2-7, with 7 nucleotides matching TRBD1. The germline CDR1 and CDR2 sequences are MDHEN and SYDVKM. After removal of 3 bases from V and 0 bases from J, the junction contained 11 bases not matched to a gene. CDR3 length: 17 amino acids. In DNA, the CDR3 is TGTGCCAGCAGTTTCGTAGGGGGCGGAGGTCGCTCCTACGAGCAGTACTTC. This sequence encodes CASSFVGGGGRSYEQYF.

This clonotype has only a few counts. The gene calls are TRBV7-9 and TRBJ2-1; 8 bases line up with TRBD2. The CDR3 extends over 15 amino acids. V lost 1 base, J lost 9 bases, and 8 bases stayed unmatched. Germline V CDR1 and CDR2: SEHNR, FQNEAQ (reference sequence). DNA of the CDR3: TGTGCCAGCAGCTTAGAAACGGGAGGGCCCGTTGAGCAGTTCTTC. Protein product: CASSLETGGPVEQFF. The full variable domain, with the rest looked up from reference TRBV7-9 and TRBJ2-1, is DTGVSQNPRHKITKRGQNVTFRCDPISEHNRLYWYRQTLGQGPEFLTYFQNEAQLEKSRLLSDRFSAERPKGSFSTLEIQRTEQGDSAMYLCASSLETGGPVEQFFGPGTRLTVL.

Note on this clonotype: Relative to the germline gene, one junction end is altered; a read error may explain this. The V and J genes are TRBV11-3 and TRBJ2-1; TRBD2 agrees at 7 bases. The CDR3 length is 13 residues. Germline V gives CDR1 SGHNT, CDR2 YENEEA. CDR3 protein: CASSLGTTPPIVF. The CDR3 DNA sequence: TGTGCCAGCAGCTTGGGGACTACGCCCCCGATAGTCTTC. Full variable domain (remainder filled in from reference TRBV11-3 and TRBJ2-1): EAGVVQSPRYKIIEKKQPVAFWCNPISGHNTLYWYLQNLGQGPELLIRYENEEAVDDSQLPKDRFSAERLKGVDSTLKIQPAELGDSAVYLCASSLGTTPPIVFGPGTRLTVL.

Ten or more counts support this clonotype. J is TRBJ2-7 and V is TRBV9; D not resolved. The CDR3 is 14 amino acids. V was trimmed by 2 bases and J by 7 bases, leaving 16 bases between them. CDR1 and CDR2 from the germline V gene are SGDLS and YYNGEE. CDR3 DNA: TGTGCCAGCAGCGTCGTGTCAGGTTTGGGGGAGCAGTACTTC. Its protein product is CASSVVSGLGEQYF.

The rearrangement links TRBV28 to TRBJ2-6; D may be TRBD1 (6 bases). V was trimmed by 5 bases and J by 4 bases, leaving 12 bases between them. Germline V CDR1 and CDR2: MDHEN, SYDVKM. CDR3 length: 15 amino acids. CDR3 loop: CASSNRVSGANVLTF. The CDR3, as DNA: TGTGCCAGCAGTAACAGGGTCTCCGGGGCCAACGTCCTGACTTTC.

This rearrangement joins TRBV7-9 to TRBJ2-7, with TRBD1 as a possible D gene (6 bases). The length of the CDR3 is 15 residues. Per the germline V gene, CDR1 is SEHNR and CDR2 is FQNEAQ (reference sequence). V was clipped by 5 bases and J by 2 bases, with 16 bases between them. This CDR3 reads CASSPRSGAAYEQYF. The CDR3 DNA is TGTGCCAGCAGCCCACGATCAGGGGCAGCCTACGAGCAGTACTTC.

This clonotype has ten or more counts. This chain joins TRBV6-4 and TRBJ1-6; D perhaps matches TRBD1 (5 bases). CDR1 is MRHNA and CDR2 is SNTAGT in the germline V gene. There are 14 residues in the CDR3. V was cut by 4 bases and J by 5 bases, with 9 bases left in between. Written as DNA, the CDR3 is TGTGCCAGCAGTGCCGACAGAAATAATTCACCCCTCCACTTT. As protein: CASSADRNNSPLHF.

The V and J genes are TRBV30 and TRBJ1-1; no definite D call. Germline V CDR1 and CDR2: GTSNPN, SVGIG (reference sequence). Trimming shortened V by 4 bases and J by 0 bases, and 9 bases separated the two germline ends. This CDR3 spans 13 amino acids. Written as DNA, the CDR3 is TGTGCCTGGACGGCAGTAATGAACACTGAAGCTTTCTTT. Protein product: CAWTAVMNTEAFF. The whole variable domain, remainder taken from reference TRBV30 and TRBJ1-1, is SQTIHQWPATLVQPVGSPLSLECTVEGTSNPNLYWYRQAAGRGLQLLFYSVGIGQISSEVPQNLSASRPQDRQFILSSKKLLLSDSGFYLCAWTAVMNTEAFFGQGTRLTVV.

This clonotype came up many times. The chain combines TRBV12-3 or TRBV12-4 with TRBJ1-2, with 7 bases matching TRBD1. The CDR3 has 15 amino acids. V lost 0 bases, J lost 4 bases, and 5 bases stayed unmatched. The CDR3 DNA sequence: TGTGCCAGCAGTTTAGCGGGACAGTCAGTCTATGGCTACACCTTC. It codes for CASSLAGQSVYGYTF.

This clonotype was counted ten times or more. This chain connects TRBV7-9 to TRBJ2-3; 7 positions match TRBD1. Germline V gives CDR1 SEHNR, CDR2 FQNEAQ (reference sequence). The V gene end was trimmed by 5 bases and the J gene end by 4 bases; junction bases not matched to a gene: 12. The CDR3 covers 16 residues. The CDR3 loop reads CASSPPIDRDPDTQYF. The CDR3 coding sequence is TGTGCCAGCAGCCCCCCGATAGACAGGGATCCAGATACGCAGTATTTT. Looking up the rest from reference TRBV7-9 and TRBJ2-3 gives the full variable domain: DTGVSQNPRHKITKRGQNVTFRCDPISEHNRLYWYRQTLGQGPEFLTYFQNEAQLEKSRLLSDRFSAERPKGSFSTLEIQRTEQGDSAMYLCASSPPIDRDPDTQYFGPGTRLTVL.

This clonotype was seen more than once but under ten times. The CDR3 coding sequence is TGCGCCAGCAGCCACCAGCGGGAGGCCACAGATACGCAGTATTTT. Its translation is CASSHQREATDTQYF. V usage is TRBV4-3 and J usage is TRBJ2-3; 9 bases align to TRBD2. The CDR3 is made up of 15 amino acids. The junction had 3 bases not matched to a gene; V was cut back by 3 bases and J by 2 bases. Germline loops: CDR1 LGHNA, CDR2 YSLEER.